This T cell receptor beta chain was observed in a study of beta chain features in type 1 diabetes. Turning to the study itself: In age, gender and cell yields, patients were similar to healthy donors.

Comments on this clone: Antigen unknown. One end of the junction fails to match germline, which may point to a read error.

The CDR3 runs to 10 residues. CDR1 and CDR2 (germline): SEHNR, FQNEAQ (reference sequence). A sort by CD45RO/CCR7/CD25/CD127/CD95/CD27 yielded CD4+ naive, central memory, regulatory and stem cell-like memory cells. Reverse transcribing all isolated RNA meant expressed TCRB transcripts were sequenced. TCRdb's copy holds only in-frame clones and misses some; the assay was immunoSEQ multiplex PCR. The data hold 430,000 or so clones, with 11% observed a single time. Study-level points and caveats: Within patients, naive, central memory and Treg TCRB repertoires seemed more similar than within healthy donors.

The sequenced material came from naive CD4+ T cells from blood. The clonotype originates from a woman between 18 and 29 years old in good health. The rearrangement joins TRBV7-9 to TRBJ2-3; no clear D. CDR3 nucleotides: TGTGCCAGCAGCTTAGTCACGGGCCTCTTT. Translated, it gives CASSLVTGLF.